Below, 7 T cell receptor beta chains from the same sample are listed, as sequenced in a study of shared clonotypes between healthy human individuals. Method: immunoSEQ multiplex PCR; TCRdb's copy keeps in-frame clones and lacks some. The sample lists about 1.1 million clones, 70% to 80% occurring once. Material for sequencing was memory CD4+ T cells from PBMCs. Subset described: CD45RA-negative fraction. These receptors all stem from a man between 18 and 29 years old in good health. Some clones in this sample may be carry-over from other donors' samples.

The rearrangement joins TRBV11-3 to TRBJ2-3; unclear D gene. Looked up from germline, CDR1 is SGHNT and CDR2 is YENEEA. Trimming left V 0 bases short and J 3 bases short, with 7 bases between. This CDR3 contains 14 residues. CDR3 coding DNA: TGTGCCAGCAGCTTAGATGCAGAGACAGATACGCAGTATTTT. Residues: CASSLDAETDTQYF.

This clone has a single count. The CDR3 coding sequence is TGTGCCAGCAGGGGGGGGGCAGCACTAATTGAAAAACTGTTTTTT. Residues: CASRGGAALIEKLFF. This rearrangement joins TRBV6-1 to TRBJ1-4; possible D gene TRBD1, 6 bases. Looked up from germline, CDR1 is MNHNS and CDR2 is SASEGT. V gave up 6 bases and J gave up 7 bases, with 18 bases separating them. This CDR3 region has 15 residues.

The rearrangement uses TRBV2 and TRBJ2-1; TRBD2 matches at 9 bases. This CDR3 contains 14 residues. The V and J ends lost 3 bases and 12 bases, in that order; junction bases with no gene match: 9. CDR1 is SNHLY, CDR2 FYNNEI, per germline. The CDR3 reads CASSDGLAGRGQFF. The CDR3 DNA sequence: TGTGCCAGCAGTGATGGTCTAGCGGGGAGAGGGCAGTTCTTC.

This clone was observed many times. This sequence joins TRBV29-1 and TRBJ2-5, with TRBD2 identical over 9 bases. V lost 4 bases and J lost 4; bases outside the gene matches: 4. Germline CDR1 is SQVTM and CDR2 is ANQGSEA. The CDR3 has 13 residues. CDR3 residues: CSVVTSGGETQYF. In DNA form, the CDR3 reads TGCAGCGTTGTGACTAGCGGAGGAGAGACCCAGTACTTC. The variable domain in full, with the rest retrieved from reference TRBV29-1 and TRBJ2-5, is SAVISQKPSRDICQRGTSLTIQCQVDSQVTMMFWYRQQPGQSLTLIATANQGSEATYESGFVIDKFPISRPNLTFSTLTVSNMSPEDSSIYLCSVVTSGGETQYFGPGTRLLVL.

This rearrangement joins TRBV16 to TRBJ1-5; D is ambiguous. V lost 3 bases to trimming and J lost 6 bases, with 6 bases between them. The CDR3 spans 12 residues. The germline CDR1 and CDR2 sequences are KGHSY and FQNENV. CDR3: CASSQGSQPQHF. CDR3 DNA sequence: TGTGCCAGCAGCCAGGGTTCTCAGCCCCAGCATTTT.

The chain employs TRBV9 and TRBJ1-5; TRBD1 might be the D (6 bases). Per the germline V gene, CDR1 is SGDLS and CDR2 is YYNGEE. The ends were cut back, 8 bases at V and 4 bases at J, with 19 bases in the middle. The CDR3 covers 15 residues. The CDR3 nucleotides are TGTGCCAGAGGGGTTGCGGGGGGCAATAATCAGCCCCAGCATTTT. Its protein product is CARGVAGGNNQPQHF. Based on the CDR3 plus reference TRBV9 and TRBJ1-5, the full variable domain is DSGVTQTPKHLITATGQRVTLRCSPRSGDLSVYWYQQSLDQGLQFLIQYYNGEERAKGNILERFSAQQFPDLHSELNLSSLELGDSALYFCARGVAGGNNQPQHFGDGTRLSIL.

This chain joins TRBV5-5 and TRBJ2-1, with D tentatively TRBD1 or TRBD2 (5 bases each). The CDR3 runs to 17 residues. V lost 0 bases to trimming and J lost 4 bases, with 17 bases between them. Germline V lookup: CDR1 SGHKS, CDR2 YYEKEE (reference sequence). The CDR3 region is CASSLAGTGPRYNEQFF. The CDR3 nucleotides read TGTGCCAGCAGCTTGGCGGGGACGGGTCCAAGATACAATGAGCAGTTCTTC.